The clone carrying this TCR beta chain is termed medium-sized. The antigen is not known. The sequence runs out 3 residues before the end of the CDR3; the remainder is reconstructed from the germline J gene. Assay used: immunoSEQ multiplex PCR; TCRdb lists only in-frame clones, some missing. The record shows 30,000 to 40,000 clones for this sample, with no singletons present. This sample stems from a study of T cell clonality in common variable immunodeficiency. Findings and caveats of the study: Common variable immunodeficiency TCR beta sequences reportedly had fewer deletions and N-nucleotide insertions.

CDR1 and CDR2 (germline): DFQATT, SNEGSKA (reference sequence). The V and J ends lost 6 bases and 7 bases, in that order; junction bases with no gene match: 17. The CDR3 has 16 amino acids. CVID subjects were around 14 female and 25 to 30 male, aged about 8 to 65. The chain carries TRBV20-1 and TRBJ2-3; TRBD2 aligns across 9 bases. The sequence came from a human donor with common variable immunodeficiency. The specimen sequenced was peripheral blood mononuclear cells. The DNA read from the CDR3 is TGCAGTGCCCACCTAATTATTAGCGGGAGTGTAAATACG. It translates to CSAHLIISGSVNT. The whole CDR3 region reads CSAHLIISGSVNTQYF.